This paragraph covers one T cell receptor beta chain sequence. Its binding antigen is unknown. The input lacks base qualities; no much larger clone sits a single base away. This sample is drawn from a study of graft-versus-host responses after intestinal transplantation (dated by TCRdb to the early 2020s). Background for the entire study: Recipients received multivisceral, liver-intestinal, or isolated intestinal transplants. The cohort enrolled 24 intestinal transplant recipients, one of whom was a retransplant, and a few patients without pretransplant specimens were excluded. Every recipient was given anti-thymocyte globulin induction, then maintenance tacrolimus and steroids for approximately 3 years. Donor T cell macrochimerism was defined as a peak of at least 4% donor T cells among recipient peripheral blood mononuclear cells. Alloreactive clones were identified by sequencing pre-transplant mixed lymphocyte reaction products and comparing these products with unstimulated pre-transplant donor and recipient T cells. After intestinal transplantation, graft-versus-host and host-versus-graft alloreactive T cell clones were followed in the graft, circulation and bone marrow using bulk TCR-beta CDR3 sequencing. Instead of going to the commercial service, samples from a few later patients were sequenced in-house on an Illumina MiSeq and processed with MiXCR.

In light of the paper, this sample's time point label describes: cells obtained before transplantation from donor or recipient. CD3+CD4+ and CD3+CD8+ populations were FACS-sorted from unstimulated pre-transplant donor and recipient cells taken from spleen or lymph nodes. Libraries were prepared through the immunoSEQ multiplex PCR assay. For most patients, genomic DNA was isolated using the Qiagen DNeasy Blood and Tissue Kit and was shipped frozen to Adaptive Biotechnologies for TCR sequencing. High-throughput TCR-beta CDR3 sequencing of genomic DNA from most patients was performed by Adaptive Biotechnologies. For the original study's pipeline: TCR sequencing data for roughly 20 patients were retrieved from Adaptive's ImmunoSEQ software; a few other patients were processed with MiXCR and VDJtools. To correct CD4 versus CD8 sorting errors, any sequence found in both subsets at a frequency ratio below 5:1 was removed. CDR3 nucleotide sequences shared between donor and recipient were removed because the origin of such sequences could not be assigned. Alloreactive clones required at least 2-fold expansion over unstimulated cells and minimum CFSE-low frequency of 0.002% (template counts) or 0.001% (read counts). Clones were considered mappable if detected in sequenced pre-transplant spleen, lymph node, or MLR CFSE-low populations of the donor or recipient. The cumulative frequency of alloreactive clones was calculated as a percentage of all sequences, weighted by copy number. In its TCRdb copy, this immuneACCESS table keeps in-frame sequences only and misses some clones. Where compared with another copy, unresolved V genes explain less than half of these, and the others have no known cause. From that table come the V and J calls and clone size; the DNA was used to work out D and trimming. This sample holds about 85,000 clones; around four fifths were observed only once. The biggest ten clones account for about a sixth of the sample.

Paper-wide results and their limitations: In patients with donor T cell macrochimerism, the allografts had high GvH to HvG T cell clonal ratios. The relatively low number and heterogeneity of intestinal transplant patients limited the conclusions. GvH clones were found in recipient bone marrow, and some of the GvH clones appeared earlier in ileal mucosa or blood, which is consistent with an intestinal mucosal origin. Early after transplant, declines in HvG clones were associated with peak levels of circulating GvH clones.

The CDR3 spans 17 residues, from the cysteine through the phenylalanine. Of all the DNA, just the CDR3 is kept, 51 bases in frame from base 1. CDR1 and CDR2 were assigned from the germline V gene (reference sequence) as LNHDA and SQIVND. V is cut by 5 bases and J by 0 bases, and the space between the germline ends is 17 bases. The receptor's source is a human donor who received an intestinal transplant. Sample: unstimulated CD8+ T cells sorted from spleen or lymph node cells, taken before intestinal transplant. The chain is encoded by TRBV19 joined to TRBJ1-5, with the D gene too uncertain to name. CDR3 loop: CASSLTFSFDSNQPQHF. The DNA is TGTGCCAGTAGTCTTACCTTCAGCTTCGATAGCAATCAGCCCCAGCATTTT.